This TCR beta chain was recorded in a study of T cell responses to AZD1222 COVID-19 vaccine. Study observations and caveats: The repertoires were collected only after the peak T cell response. Vaccination with two AZD1222 doses was followed by a rise in Spike-specific TCR breadth and depth.

This table comes from immunoSEQ multiplex PCR, and its TCRdb copy is limited to in-frame clones, with some not included. The sample contains a few hundred thousand clones, about 92% of which appear only once. Trimming cost V 6 bases and J 3 bases; bases outside gene matches: 2. The CDR3 contains 14 residues. Looked up from germline, CDR1 is LNHNV and CDR2 is YYDKDF (reference sequence). About this clone itself: Its antigen is as yet unknown.

The source material was peripheral blood, sampled on day 0 of AZD1222 vaccination. The receptor was derived from an adult in good health. V is TRBV15 and J is TRBJ1-4; 9 bases line up with TRBD1. DNA of the CDR3: TGTGCCACCAGTAACAGGGGGCCTAATGAAAAACTGTTTTTT. Its protein product is CATSNRGPNEKLFF. The full variable domain, completed using reference TRBV15 and TRBJ1-4, is DAMVIQNPRYQVTQFGKPVTLSCSQTLNHNVMYWYQQKSSQAPKLLFHYYDKDFNNEADTPDNFQSRRPNTSFCFLDIRSPGLGDTAMYLCATSNRGPNEKLFFGSGTQLSVL.